The clone carrying this TCR beta chain has a count of ten or more. Trimming removed 5 bases from V and 5 bases from J; junction bases left unmatched: 8. The CDR3 is 15 amino acids. In germline, CDR1 is MDHEN, CDR2 SYDVKM. These data are taken from a study of early T cells in non-severe SARS-CoV-2 infection. MiXCR was run by TCRdb on the 5' RACE reads, yielding one entry per CDR3 protein. The sample lists tens of thousands of distinct CDR3 sequences, 9.5% to 15% seen once, with over 3% in the top ten. The clonotype was recovered from an adult who was a healthcare worker with PCR-confirmed SARS-CoV-2 infection or an uninfected control (not recorded which). The sample was whole blood. The rearrangement joins TRBV28 to TRBJ2-2; 7 nucleotides agree with TRBD2. Here the CDR3 DNA reads TGTGCCAGCAGTGCGGCGGGAGTGGGGACCGGGGAGCTGTTTTTT. This encodes CASSAAGVGTGELFF.